A selection of T cell receptor beta chains follows, all from one sample in a study of T cells in Graves' hyperthyroidism and ophthalmopathy. MiXCR, applied by TCRdb to the multiplex PCR reads, yields one record per CDR3 protein. This sample carries 750,000 to 900,000 distinct CDR3 sequences, 38% of them seen once, and the ten largest clones take 7.5% to 9.5%. Source material: blood. These receptors all come from a man in his late teens or twenties with Graves' hyperthyroidism. The CDR3 runs from the conserved cysteine through the conserved F or W. A D gene is named only where the DNA matches it firmly. Clone size is shown for a subset of rows, as once, few, many or a class of expanded clone.

size	D	V	J	DNA	CDR3
many	-	TRBV5-1	TRBJ2-2	TGCGCCAGCAGCATTGCTATGGGGGTTGGCACCGGGGAGCTGTTTTTT	CASSIAMGVGTGELFF
-	TRBD1	TRBV7-3	TRBJ2-7	TGTGCCAGCAGCTTAGCGTACAGGGGCCCCGAGCAGTACTTC	CASSLAYRGPEQYF
many	-	TRBV20-1	TRBJ2-5	TGCAGTGCCAGTGGGGCCCGTGAGGGGGAGACCCAGTACTTC	CSASGAREGETQYF
-	-	TRBV19	TRBJ1-2	TGTGCCAGTAGTATGGCCGGGACACGGAATGGCTACACCTTC	CASSMAGTRNGYTF
-	-	TRBV12-3/TRBV12-4	TRBJ1-1	TGTGCCAGCACTAGGGCTGAAGCTTTCTTT	CASTRAEAFF
-	-	TRBV28	TRBJ1-5	TGTGCCAGCAGTTCCCTATCCGGGGGTATTCAGCCCCAGCATTTT	CASSSLSGGIQPQHF
-	TRBD1	TRBV3-1	TRBJ2-5	TGTGCCAGCAGCCAAGAAGGGACAGGGGGCCAAGAGACCCAGTACTTC	CASSQEGTGGQETQYF
-	-	TRBV5-1	TRBJ1-5	TGCGCCAGATCTTCGAGCAGGGGCAATCAGCCCCAGCATTTT	CARSSSRGNQPQHF
-	-	TRBV7-8	TRBJ2-7	TGTGCCAGCAGCCCCGGGACTGTCGGCTCCTACGAGCAGTACTTC	CASSPGTVGSYEQYF
few	-	TRBV20-1	TRBJ2-7	TGCAGTGCTACTCCTAGGCGGGTGGAGCAGTACTTC	CSATPRRVEQYF
many	-	TRBV7-9	TRBJ1-1	TGTGCCAGCAGCCGAACAGGGTTCAACACTGAAGCTTTCTTT	CASSRTGFNTEAFF
-	-	TRBV11-2	TRBJ2-7	TGTGCCAGCAGCTTAGGAGGGTGGGGGGTGTACTTC	CASSLGGWGVYF
-	-	TRBV19	TRBJ2-5	TGTGCCAGTAGTTCCCGAAACCACCAAGAGACCCAGTACTTC	CASSSRNHQETQYF
-	TRBD2	TRBV5-1	TRBJ2-2	TGCGCCAGCAGCCCGGCGCGGGGGGCCGGGGAGCTGTTTTTT	CASSPARGAGELFF
-	-	TRBV2	TRBJ1-2	TGTGCCAGCAGTGCAGGGGATCAGGGCTACACCTTC	CASSAGDQGYTF
-	TRBD1	TRBV6-2/TRBV6-3	TRBJ1-4	TGTGCCAGCAGAACCGGGACAGGGGGCTACGGTGAAAAACTGTTTTTT	CASRTGTGGYGEKLFF
few	TRBD2	TRBV6-1	TRBJ2-7	TGTGCCAGCAGCAGGACTAGCGGTTACGAGCAGTACTTC	CASSRTSGYEQYF
many	-	TRBV12-3/TRBV12-4	TRBJ1-1	TGTGCCAGCAGTTTAATGGGGAACACTGAAGCTTTCTTT	CASSLMGNTEAFF